The 2 T cell receptor beta chains below come from one sample, sequenced in a study of blood T cells in healthy people across ages. The authors ran a second PCR of roughly 7 to 11 cycles using a sample-barcoded 5' primer and a J-beta primer mix. TCRdb re-called the 5' RACE reads through MiXCR, storing one row per CDR3 protein. Here the sample spans 800,000 to 900,000 distinct CDR3 sequences, under 80% being singletons. The source material was blood. Source of these receptors: a man aged 30-40 years in good health.

The V gene is TRBV12-3 or TRBV12-4, the J gene TRBJ1-2; 7 bases match TRBD1. There are 13 residues in the CDR3. Trimming took 7 bases from V and 7 from J; bases not matched to a gene: 9. The CDR3 is CASTLTGTFGYTF. Here the CDR3 DNA reads TGTGCCAGCACCCTGACAGGGACTTTTGGCTACACCTTC.

This clonotype was detected only a few times. The rearrangement joins TRBV6-2 or TRBV6-3 to TRBJ2-7; TRBD2 matches at 7 bases. V lost 7 bases and J lost 3; bases outside the gene matches: 6. The CDR3 spans 13 residues. Per germline, CDR1 MNHEY and CDR2 SVGEGT. CDR3 in amino acids: CASNPGGFYEQYF. CDR3 DNA: TGTGCCAGCAATCCGGGAGGCTTCTACGAGCAGTACTTC.